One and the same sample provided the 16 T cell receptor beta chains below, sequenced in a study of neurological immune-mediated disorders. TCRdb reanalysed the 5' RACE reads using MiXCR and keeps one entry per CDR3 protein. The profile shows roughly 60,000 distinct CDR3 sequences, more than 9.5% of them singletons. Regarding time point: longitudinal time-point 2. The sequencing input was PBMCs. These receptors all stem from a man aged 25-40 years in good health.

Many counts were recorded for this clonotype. In DNA form, the CDR3 reads TGCAGTGGAAGCGGCGGCGGCAATGAGCAGTTCTTC. Translation: CSGSGGGNEQFF. The chain couples TRBV20-1 to TRBJ2-1, with a possible D match to TRBD2 (5 bases). Germline V lookup: CDR1 DFQATT, CDR2 SNEGSKA (reference sequence). This CDR3 contains 12 residues. V was clipped by 7 bases and J by 6 bases, with 13 bases between them.

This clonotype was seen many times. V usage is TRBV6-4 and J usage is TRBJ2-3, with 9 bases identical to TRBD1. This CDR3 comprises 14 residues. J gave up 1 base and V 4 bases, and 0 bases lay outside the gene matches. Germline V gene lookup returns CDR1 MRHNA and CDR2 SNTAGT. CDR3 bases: TGTGCCAGCAGTGGGACAGGGGGCACAGATACGCAGTATTTT. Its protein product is CASSGTGGTDTQYF.

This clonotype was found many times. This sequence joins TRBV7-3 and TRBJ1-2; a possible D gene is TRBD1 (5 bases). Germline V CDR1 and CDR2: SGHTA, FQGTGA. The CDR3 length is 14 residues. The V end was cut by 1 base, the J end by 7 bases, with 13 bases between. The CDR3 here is CASSLNGGSGGYTF. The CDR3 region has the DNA TGTGCCAGCAGCTTAAACGGGGGGTCGGGTGGCTACACCTTC.

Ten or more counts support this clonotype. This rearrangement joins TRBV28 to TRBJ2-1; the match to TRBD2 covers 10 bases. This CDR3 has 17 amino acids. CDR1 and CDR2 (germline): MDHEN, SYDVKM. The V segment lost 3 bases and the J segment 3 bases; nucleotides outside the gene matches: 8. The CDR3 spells CASSLSGTSVYYNEQFF. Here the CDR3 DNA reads TGTGCCAGCAGTTTGTCCGGGACTAGCGTATACTACAATGAGCAGTTCTTC.

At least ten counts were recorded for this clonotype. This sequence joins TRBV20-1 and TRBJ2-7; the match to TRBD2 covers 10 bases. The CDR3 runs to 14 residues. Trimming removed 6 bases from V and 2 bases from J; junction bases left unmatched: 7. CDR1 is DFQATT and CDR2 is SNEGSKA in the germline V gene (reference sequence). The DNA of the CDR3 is TGCAGTGCCCTACGACTAGCGGGCCCCTACGAGCAGTACTTC. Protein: CSALRLAGPYEQYF.

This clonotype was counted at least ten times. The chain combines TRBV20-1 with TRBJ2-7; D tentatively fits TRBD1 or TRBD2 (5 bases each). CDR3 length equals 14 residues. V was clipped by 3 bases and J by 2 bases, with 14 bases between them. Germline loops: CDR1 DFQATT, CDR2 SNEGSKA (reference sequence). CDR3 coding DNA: TGCAGTGCTAGCCGTGGGACCTATCCCTACGAGCAGTACTTC. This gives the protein CSASRGTYPYEQYF.

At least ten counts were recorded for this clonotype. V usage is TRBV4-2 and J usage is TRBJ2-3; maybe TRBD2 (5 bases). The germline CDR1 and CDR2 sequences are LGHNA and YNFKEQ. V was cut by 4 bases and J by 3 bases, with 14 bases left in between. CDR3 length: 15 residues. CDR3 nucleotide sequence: TGTGCCAGCAGCCCTTCGTCTGGCGGGACAGATACGCAGTATTTT. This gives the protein CASSPSSGGTDTQYF.

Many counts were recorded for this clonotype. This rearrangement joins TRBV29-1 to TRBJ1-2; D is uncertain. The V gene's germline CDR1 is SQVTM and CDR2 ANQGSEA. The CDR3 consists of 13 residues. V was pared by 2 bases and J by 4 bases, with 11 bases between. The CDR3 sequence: CSVENPRSYGYTF. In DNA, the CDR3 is TGCAGCGTTGAAAACCCACGGTCCTATGGCTACACCTTC.

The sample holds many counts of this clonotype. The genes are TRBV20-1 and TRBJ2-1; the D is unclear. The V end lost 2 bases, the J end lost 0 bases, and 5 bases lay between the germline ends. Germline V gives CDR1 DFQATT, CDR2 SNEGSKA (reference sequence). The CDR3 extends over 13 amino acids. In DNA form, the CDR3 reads TGCAGTGCTAGAACTATCTCCTACAATGAGCAGTTCTTC. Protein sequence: CSARTISYNEQFF.

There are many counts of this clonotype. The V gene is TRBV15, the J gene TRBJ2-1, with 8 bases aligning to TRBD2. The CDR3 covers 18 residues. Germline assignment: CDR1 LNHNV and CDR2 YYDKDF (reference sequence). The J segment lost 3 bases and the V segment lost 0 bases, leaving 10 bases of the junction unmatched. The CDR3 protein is CATSRDVGTRKLYNEQFF. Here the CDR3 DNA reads TGTGCCACCAGCAGAGATGTGGGGACTAGGAAGCTCTACAATGAGCAGTTCTTC.

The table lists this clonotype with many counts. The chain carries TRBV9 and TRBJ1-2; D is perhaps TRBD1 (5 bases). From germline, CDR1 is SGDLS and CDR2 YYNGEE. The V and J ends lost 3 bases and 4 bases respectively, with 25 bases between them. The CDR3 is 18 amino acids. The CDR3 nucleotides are TGTGCCAGCAGCGCCGTAGACCCCTGGATCCAGGGAGGCTATGGCTACACCTTC. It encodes CASSAVDPWIQGGYGYTF.

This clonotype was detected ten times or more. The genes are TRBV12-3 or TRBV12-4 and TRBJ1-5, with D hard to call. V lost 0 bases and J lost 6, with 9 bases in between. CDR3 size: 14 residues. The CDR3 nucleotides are TGTGCCAGCAGTTTAGCGGCAGGAATTCAGCCCCAGCATTTT. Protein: CASSLAAGIQPQHF.

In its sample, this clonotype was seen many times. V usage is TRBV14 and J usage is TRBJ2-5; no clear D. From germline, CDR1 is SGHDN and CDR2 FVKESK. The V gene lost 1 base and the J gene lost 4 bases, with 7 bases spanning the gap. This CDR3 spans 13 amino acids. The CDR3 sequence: CASSQGQAETQYF. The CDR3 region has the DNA TGTGCCAGCAGCCAAGGCCAGGCAGAGACCCAGTACTTC. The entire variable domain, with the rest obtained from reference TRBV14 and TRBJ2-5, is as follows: EAGVTQFPSHSVIEKGQTVTLRCDPISGHDNLYWYRRVMGKEIKFLLHFVKESKQDESGMPNNRFLAERTGGTYSTLKVQPAELEDSGVYFCASSQGQAETQYFGPGTRLLVL.

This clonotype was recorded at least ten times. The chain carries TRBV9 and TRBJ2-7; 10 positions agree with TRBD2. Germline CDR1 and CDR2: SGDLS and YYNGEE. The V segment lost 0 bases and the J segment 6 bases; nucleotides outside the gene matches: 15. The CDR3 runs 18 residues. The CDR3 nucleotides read TGTGCCAGCAGCGTAGAGACCGGGACTAGCGTAAAAATCAGCGAGCAGTACTTC. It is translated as CASSVETGTSVKISEQYF. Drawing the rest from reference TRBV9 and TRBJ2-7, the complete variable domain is DSGVTQTPKHLITATGQRVTLRCSPRSGDLSVYWYQQSLDQGLQFLIQYYNGEERAKGNILERFSAQQFPDLHSELNLSSLELGDSALYFCASSVETGTSVKISEQYFGPGTRLTVT.

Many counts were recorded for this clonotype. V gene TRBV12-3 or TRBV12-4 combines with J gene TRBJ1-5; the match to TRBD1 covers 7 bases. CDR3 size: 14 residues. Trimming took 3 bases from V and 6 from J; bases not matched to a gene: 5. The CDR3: CASSFQRGRQPQHF. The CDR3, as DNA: TGTGCCAGCAGTTTTCAAAGGGGGCGTCAGCCCCAGCATTTT.

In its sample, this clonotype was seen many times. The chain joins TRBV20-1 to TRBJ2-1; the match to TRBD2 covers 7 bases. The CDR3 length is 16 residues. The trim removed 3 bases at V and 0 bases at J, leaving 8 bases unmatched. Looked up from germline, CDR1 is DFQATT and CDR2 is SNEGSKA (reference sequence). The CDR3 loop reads CSASEAGDSSYNEQFF. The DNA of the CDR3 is TGCAGTGCTAGTGAGGCGGGAGATAGCTCCTACAATGAGCAGTTCTTC.